The 7 T cell receptor beta chains reported below all come from one sample, sequenced in a study of cytomegalovirus exposure and HLA in healthy donors. Researchers ran the PCR with 60 Vbeta and 13 Jbeta primers. TCRdb's copy holds only in-frame clones and misses some; the assay was immunoSEQ multiplex PCR. The table lists around 29,000 clones, with less than 0.75% in the top ten. Sequencing was carried out using PBMCs. These receptors all come from a man aged 30-40 years in good health and CMV-seronegative.

The V call is TRBV7-2, the J call TRBJ2-6, with a weak D call TRBD1 (6 bases). Germline loops: CDR1 SGHTA, CDR2 FQGNSA. This CDR3 is built from 17 residues. Trimming stripped 5 bases from V and 1 base from J, with 15 bases between. The CDR3 loop reads CASSEGVTWSGANVLTF. In nucleotides, the CDR3 is TGTGCCAGCAGCGAGGGGGTAACCTGGTCTGGGGCCAACGTCCTGACTTTC. Using reference TRBV7-2 and TRBJ2-6 for the parts outside the CDR3, the full variable domain is GAGVSQSPSNKVTEKGKDVELRCDPISGHTALYWYRQSLGQGLEFLIYFQGNSAPDKSGLPSDRFSAERTGGSVSTLTIQRTQQEDSAVYLCASSEGVTWSGANVLTFGAGSRLTVL.

The rearrangement links TRBV4-1 to TRBJ2-7, with D uncertain. Germline V gene sequence: CDR1 MGHRA, CDR2 YSYEKL. Deletions cut 0 bases from V and 3 bases from J, with 6 bases between. The CDR3 loop spans 13 amino acids. CDR3 DNA: TGCGCCAGCAGCCAAGAGAGTGGCTACGAGCAGTACTTC. Translated, it gives CASSQESGYEQYF.

The genes are TRBV4-3 and TRBJ1-1; D perhaps matches TRBD1 (6 bases). V gave up 1 base and J gave up 5 bases, with 14 bases separating them. Germline lookup yields CDR1 LGHNA and CDR2 YSLEER. The CDR3 sequence is 15 residues long. The CDR3 region has the DNA TGCGCCAGCAGCCAAGTGGGATCAGGGGCTACTGAAGCTTTCTTT. As protein: CASSQVGSGATEAFF.

The V gene is TRBV2, the J gene TRBJ2-7; TRBD1 matches at 8 bases. Trimming at V came to 7 bases and at J to 3 bases, leaving 8 bases not matched to a gene. The CDR3 has 14 amino acids. Germline CDR1 SNHLY, CDR2 FYNNEI. The CDR3 region has the DNA TGTGCCAGCAACGGACAGGGACCACACTACGAGCAGTACTTC. Translation: CASNGQGPHYEQYF.

The V and J genes are TRBV7-2 and TRBJ2-7, with 8 nucleotides matching TRBD2. Per the germline V gene, CDR1 is SGHTA and CDR2 is FQGNSA. V lost 2 bases, J lost 0 bases, and 6 bases stayed unmatched. This CDR3 is built from 16 residues. CDR3 loop: CASSLSTRGGSYEQYF. DNA for the CDR3: TGTGCCAGCAGCTTATCTACCCGGGGGGGCTCCTACGAGCAGTACTTC.

The chain is built from TRBV6-4 and TRBJ2-5; 7 bases are shared with TRBD1. This CDR3 is built from 20 residues. The ends lost 0 bases at V and 0 bases at J; junction bases unmatched: 16. Germline lookup yields CDR1 MRHNA and CDR2 SNTAGT. This chain's CDR3 is CASSDSLDTAGTAYQETQYF. The CDR3, as DNA: TGTGCCAGCAGTGACTCTTTAGATACCGCCGGGACAGCTTACCAAGAGACCCAGTACTTC.

V gene TRBV4-2 combines with J gene TRBJ2-7; TRBD1 agrees at 9 bases. CDR1 LGHNA and CDR2 YNFKEQ come from the germline V gene. The CDR3 covers 16 residues. Trimming at V came to 0 bases and at J to 4 bases, leaving 7 bases not matched to a gene. CDR3 bases: TGTGCCAGCAGCCAAGAGTACAGGGGGCGAAGGTACGAGCAGTACTTC. Protein product: CASSQEYRGRRYEQYF.